These 14 T cell receptor beta chains were all obtained from the same sample, sequenced in a study of T cells in Graves' hyperthyroidism and ophthalmopathy. The TCR beta CDR3 regions underwent amplification using RNA transcripts as the source. Using the HTBI primer set, a first-round RT-PCR was run on the TCR CDR3. TCRdb itself ran the multiplex PCR reads through MiXCR, one entry per CDR3 protein. This sample yields over 700,000 distinct CDR3 sequences, of which 38% are seen a single time; 8.9% belongs to the top ten. The sample was blood. Source of these receptors: a man younger than 30 with Graves' hyperthyroidism.

The CDR3 bases are TGCAGCGTTGAACCCCGGGACAGGGAGGGCTATGGCTACACCTTC. Translated: CSVEPRDREGYGYTF. J is TRBJ1-2 and V is TRBV29-1, with TRBD1 matching 9 bases. Germline V gene data show CDR1 as SQVTM and CDR2 as ANQGSEA. V trimming: 2 bases; J trimming: 4 bases; junction bases outside the gene matches: 8. This CDR3 is built from 15 residues.

This clonotype was picked up many times. V and J are TRBV29-1 and TRBJ2-5; D uncertain. The CDR3 is made up of 11 amino acids. Germline V gene lookup returns CDR1 SQVTM and CDR2 ANQGSEA. V dropped 5 bases and J dropped 9 bases, with 13 bases sitting between them. The CDR3 loop is CSVPHGPAQYF. The CDR3 DNA follows: TGCAGCGTTCCACACGGACCCGCCCAGTACTTC.

This clonotype was recorded at least ten times. The genes are TRBV6-5 and TRBJ1-2; D may be TRBD1 (6 bases). Per the germline V gene, CDR1 is MNHEY and CDR2 is SVGAGI. V lost 4 bases, J lost 8 bases, and 14 bases lay in between. The CDR3 runs 13 residues. CDR3 nucleotides: TGTGCCAGCAGTTGGGGCGGGGGGCAAGGCTACACCTTC. Its protein product is CASSWGGGQGYTF.

In this sample, this clonotype turned up a few times. The chain carries TRBV7-2 and TRBJ2-5; D possibly corresponds to TRBD1 (5 bases). Looked up from germline, CDR1 is SGHTA and CDR2 is FQGNSA. Trimming left V 5 bases short and J 2 bases short, with 15 bases between. The CDR3 is 15 residues long. CDR3 sequence (DNA): TGTGCCAGCAGCCCCTTCGGACATCTACAAGAGACCCAGTACTTC. Translated: CASSPFGHLQETQYF.

This clonotype was seen only once. With a much larger clone just one base away, this may be a read error. This chain uses TRBV9 with TRBJ2-7; D tentatively reads TRBD1 or TRBD2 (7 bases each). Trimming removed 0 bases at V and 6 bases at J, with 13 bases between. The CDR3 runs to 14 residues. The V gene's germline CDR1 is SGDLS and CDR2 YYNGEE. The CDR3: CASSVEGGGAEQYF. The CDR3 DNA reads as TGTGCCAGCAGCGTAGAGGGAGGGGGCGCCGAGCAGTACTTC.

This clonotype was seen ten or more times. This chain connects TRBV29-1 to TRBJ2-7, with TRBD1 matching over 7 bases. Germline V CDR1 and CDR2: SQVTM, ANQGSEA. Germline trimming cut 4 bases from V and 0 bases from J; bases unmatched to any gene: 6. The CDR3 length is 14 residues. Here the CDR3 reads CSVGTGEGSYEQYF. CDR3 bases: TGCAGCGTTGGAACAGGGGAAGGCTCCTACGAGCAGTACTTC.

This clonotype turned up a few times. The rearrangement uses TRBV7-2 and TRBJ2-7, with TRBD2 matching over 8 bases. The length of the CDR3 is 14 residues. J gave up 4 bases and V 4 bases, and 6 bases lay outside the gene matches. Germline CDR1 is SGHTA and CDR2 is FQGNSA. CDR3 loop: CASSSREGRYEQYF. The CDR3 DNA is TGTGCCAGCAGCTCTCGGGAGGGGAGGTACGAGCAGTACTTC.

The V gene is TRBV27, the J gene TRBJ1-5; D might be TRBD1 (6 bases). V dropped 5 bases and J dropped 1 base, with 12 bases sitting between them. This CDR3 is 15 amino acids long. The germline V gene has CDR1 MNHEY and CDR2 SMNVEV (reference sequence). The CDR3 region has the DNA TGTGCCAGCAGTCCCCACAGGGTAAGCAATCAGCCCCAGCATTTT. This gives the protein CASSPHRVSNQPQHF.

As for this clonotype: At one end the junction does not follow the germline gene, possibly because of a read error. V and J are TRBV5-6 and TRBJ2-5; tentative D call: TRBD2 (5 bases). The germline V gene has CDR1 SGHDT and CDR2 YYEEEE. CDR3 length: 13 amino acids. The CDR3 reads CASSFAAEDTQYF. The CDR3 nucleotides read TGTGCCAGCAGCTTCGCAGCGGAAGACACCCAGTACTTC.

This clonotype showed up many times. V is TRBV12-3 or TRBV12-4 and J is TRBJ1-2, with TRBD1 matching 9 bases. The CDR3 has 13 residues. V dropped 7 bases and J dropped 8; count of bases not matched to a gene: 8. CDR3 nucleotide sequence: TGTGCCAGCACCGGGGACAGGGCGTTGGGCTACACCTTC. It translates to CASTGDRALGYTF.

This clonotype was counted ten times or more. This chain connects TRBV20-1 to TRBJ1-1; D perhaps matches TRBD1 (6 bases). The V end was cut by 3 bases, the J end by 1 base, with 12 bases between. CDR1 is DFQATT and CDR2 is SNEGSKA in the germline V gene (reference sequence). The length of the CDR3 is 14 residues. The CDR3, as DNA: TGCAGTGCTAGCCCCGGGACACAGAACACTGAAGCTTTCTTT. This gives the protein CSASPGTQNTEAFF.

The chain links TRBV11-1 to TRBJ2-2; possibly TRBD1 for D (6 bases). CDR3 length: 16 residues. Germline V gene lookup returns CDR1 SGHAT and CDR2 FQDESV (reference sequence). Trimming pared 1 base from V and 1 base from J, leaving 10 bases between. DNA of the CDR3: TGTGCCAGCAGCTTAGTCACAGGGTTGAACACCGGGGAGCTGTTTTTT. Translated: CASSLVTGLNTGELFF.

This clonotype appeared a few times. The chain uses TRBV20-1 and TRBJ1-1; no clear D. Germline V gene lookup returns CDR1 DFQATT and CDR2 SNEGSKA (reference sequence). The CDR3 spans 14 residues. The germline V and J ends were trimmed by 3 bases and 1 base, with 12 bases remaining between them. In DNA, the CDR3 is TGCAGTGCTAGTTTTGCCAGCCAGAACACTGAAGCTTTCTTT. It is translated as CSASFASQNTEAFF.

V gene TRBV7-2 combines with J gene TRBJ2-7; D is tentatively TRBD1 or TRBD2 (6 bases each). Germline V gene sequence: CDR1 SGHTA, CDR2 FQGNSA. V was clipped by 6 bases and J by 2 bases, with 14 bases between them. The CDR3 is 14 residues long. The CDR3 sequence is CASRPGGAPYEQYF. DNA of the CDR3: TGTGCCAGCAGGCCCGGGGGCGCCCCCTACGAGCAGTACTTC.